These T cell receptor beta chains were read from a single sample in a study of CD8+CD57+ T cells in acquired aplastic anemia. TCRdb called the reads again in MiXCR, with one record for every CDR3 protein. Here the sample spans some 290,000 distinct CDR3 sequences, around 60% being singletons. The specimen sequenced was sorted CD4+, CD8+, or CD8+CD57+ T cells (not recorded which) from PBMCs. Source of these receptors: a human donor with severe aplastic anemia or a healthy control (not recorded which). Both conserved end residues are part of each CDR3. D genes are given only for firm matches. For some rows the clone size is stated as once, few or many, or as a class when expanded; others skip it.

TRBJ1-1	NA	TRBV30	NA	CAWSPRSNTEAFF	TGTGCCTGGAGTCCTCGCTCCAACACTGAAGCTTTCTTT
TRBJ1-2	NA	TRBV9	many	CASSMPGTGYTF	TGTGCCAGCAGCATGCCCGGGACAGGCTACACCTTC
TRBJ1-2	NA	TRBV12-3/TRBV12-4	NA	CASRQAQGWEREVVLGGYTF	TGTGCCAGCAGGCAAGCACAGGGATGGGAAAGGGAAGTTGTCTTGGGTGGCTACACCTTC
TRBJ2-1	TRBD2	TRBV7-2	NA	CASSRAASGHNEQFF	TGTGCCAGCAGCCGAGCGGCTAGCGGTCACAATGAGCAGTTCTTC
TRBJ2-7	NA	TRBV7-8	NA	CASSLPPGSRSSYEQYF	TGTGCCAGCAGCTTACCCCCTGGGTCTAGGAGCTCCTACGAGCAGTACTTC
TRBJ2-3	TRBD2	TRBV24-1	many	CATSDGGTSGGTDTQYF	TGTGCCACCAGTGATGGGGGGACTAGCGGGGGCACAGATACGCAGTATTTT
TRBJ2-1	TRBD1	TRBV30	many	CAWSVQGATQQFF	TGTGCCTGGAGTGTCCAGGGGGCGACTCAGCAGTTCTTC
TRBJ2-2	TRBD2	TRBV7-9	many	CASSSGLANTGELFF	TGTGCCAGCAGCTCAGGACTAGCGAACACCGGGGAGCTGTTTTTT
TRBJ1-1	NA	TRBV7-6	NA	CASSQQRGNTEAFF	TGTGCCAGCAGCCAGCAGAGAGGGAACACTGAAGCTTTCTTT
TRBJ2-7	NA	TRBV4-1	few	CASSQRGATTYEQYF	TGCGCCAGCAGCCAACGCGGGGCCACGACCTACGAGCAGTACTTC
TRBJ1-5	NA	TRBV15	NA	CATSRDNQPQHF	TGTGCCACCAGCAGAGACAATCAGCCCCAGCATTTT
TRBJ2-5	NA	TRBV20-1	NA	CSARSPGSQETQYF	TGCAGTGCTAGATCCCCCGGTAGCCAAGAGACCCAGTACTTC
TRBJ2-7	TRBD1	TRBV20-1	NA	CSASAPTGIEQYF	TGCAGTGCTAGCGCCCCGACAGGGATCGAGCAGTACTTC
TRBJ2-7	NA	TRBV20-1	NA	CSAHYPPEQYF	TGCAGTGCTCATTATCCACCCGAGCAGTACTTC
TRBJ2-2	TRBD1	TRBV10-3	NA	CAISDPGQGVTGELFF	TGTGCCATCAGTGACCCGGGACAGGGGGTCACCGGGGAGCTGTTTTTT
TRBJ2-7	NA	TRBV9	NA	CASSLGGLEPSYEQYF	TGTGCCAGCAGCTTGGGGGGGCTAGAACCCTCCTACGAGCAGTACTTC
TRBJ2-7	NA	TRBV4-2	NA	CASSQDGRSEQYF	TGTGCCAGCAGCCAAGATGGACGGTCCGAGCAGTACTTC
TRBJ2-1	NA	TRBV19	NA	CASSTSSYNEQFF	TGTGCCAGTAGTACTAGCTCCTACAATGAGCAGTTCTTC
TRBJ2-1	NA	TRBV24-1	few	CATSDSTSYNEQFF	TGTGCCACCAGTGATTCTACCTCCTACAATGAGCAGTTCTTC
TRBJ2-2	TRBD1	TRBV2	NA	CASSESRGSGTGELFF	TGTGCCAGCAGTGAAAGCAGGGGGTCGGGCACCGGGGAGCTGTTTTTT
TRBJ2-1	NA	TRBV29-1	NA	CSVQRGSGNEQFF	TGCAGCGTTCAAAGGGGCTCGGGCAATGAGCAGTTCTTC
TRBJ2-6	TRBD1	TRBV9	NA	CASSFRTGDSGANVLTF	TGTGCCAGCAGCTTTCGTACAGGGGACTCTGGGGCCAACGTCCTGACTTTC
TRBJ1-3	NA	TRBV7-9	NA	CASSLGLGNAIYF	TGTGCCAGCAGCTTAGGCCTGGGGAACGCCATATATTTT
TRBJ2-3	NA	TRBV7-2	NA	CASRPDTQYF	TGTGCCAGCAGACCCGATACGCAGTATTTT
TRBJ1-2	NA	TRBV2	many	CASSEVKGDGYTF	TGTGCCAGCAGTGAAGTTAAGGGGGATGGCTACACCTTC
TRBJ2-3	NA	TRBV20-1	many	CSAAAEAGLRSSTDTQYF	TGCAGTGCCGCAGCTGAGGCAGGGCTTCGTTCTAGCACAGATACGCAGTATTTT
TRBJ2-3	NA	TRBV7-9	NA	CASSRPGPTDTQYF	TGTGCCAGCAGTCGACCGGGGCCCACAGATACGCAGTATTTT
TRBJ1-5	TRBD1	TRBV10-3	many	CAISEGTVKDYSNQPQHF	TGTGCCATCAGTGAAGGGACAGTTAAGGATTATAGCAATCAGCCCCAGCATTTT
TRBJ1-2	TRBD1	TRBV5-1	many	CASSLDQGSGGRGYTF	TGCGCCAGCAGCTTGGATCAGGGCTCAGGGGGCCGTGGCTACACCTTC
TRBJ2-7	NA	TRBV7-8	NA	CASSLQSPGGEQYF	TGTGCCAGCAGCTTACAATCCCCCGGAGGTGAGCAGTACTTC
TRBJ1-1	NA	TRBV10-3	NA	CATGQLMNTEAFF	TGTGCCACTGGACAGCTTATGAACACTGAAGCTTTCTTT
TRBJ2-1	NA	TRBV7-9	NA	CASCRGNGNTEQFF	TGTGCCAGCTGTCGGGGGAACGGGAACACTGAGCAGTTCTTC
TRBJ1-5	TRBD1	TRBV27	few	CASSFWTGSSPQPQHF	TGTGCCAGCAGTTTCTGGACAGGGTCCTCCCCTCAGCCCCAGCATTTT
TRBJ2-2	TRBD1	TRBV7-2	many	CASSLTTGVTGELFF	TGTGCCAGCAGCTTGACTACAGGGGTCACCGGGGAGCTGTTTTTT
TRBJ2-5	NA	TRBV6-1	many	CASGKTTQETQYF	TGTGCCAGCGGAAAGACTACCCAAGAGACCCAGTACTTC
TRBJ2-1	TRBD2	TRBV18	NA	CASSPNERGGNEQFF	TGTGCCAGCTCACCAAACGAGCGGGGGGGCAATGAGCAGTTCTTC
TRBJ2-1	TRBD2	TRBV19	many	CASSVQTSGPPHEQFF	TGTGCCAGTAGTGTTCAGACTAGCGGGCCACCCCATGAGCAGTTCTTC
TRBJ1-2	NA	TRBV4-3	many	CASSQDLQGFGGYTF	TGCGCCAGCAGCCAAGACCTCCAGGGCTTCGGTGGCTACACCTTC
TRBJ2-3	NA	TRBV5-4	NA	CASSLDSPDTQYF	TGTGCCAGCAGCCTAGACAGTCCAGACACGCAGTATTTT
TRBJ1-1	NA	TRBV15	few	CATSSMTRPPPEAFF	TGTGCCACCAGCAGCATGACAAGGCCGCCGCCTGAAGCTTTCTTT